A single sample is the source of the 28 T cell receptor beta chains below, sequenced in a study of PD-L1 blockade in urothelial cancer (dated by TCRdb to the late 2010s). Libraries came from the immunoSEQ multiplex PCR assay. This immuneACCESS table, as held by TCRdb, lists in-frame sequences with V and J called but not all clones. Of the missing ones, under half trace to an unresolved V gene in checked studies; the others have no known cause. For this sample the table gives about 55,000 clones, of which roughly 80% were detected only once. The ten top clones hold around 3.4% of the sample. The source was PBMCs, collected around atezolizumab (anti-PD-L1) treatment. These receptors were taken from a man in his 70s with urothelial cancer.

The count of this clone is one. This rearrangement joins TRBV18 to TRBJ1-2; no firm D call. The CDR3 sequence is 13 residues long. Germline V gene sequence: CDR1 KGHSH, CDR2 LQKENI. V dropped 3 bases and J dropped 5 bases, with 10 bases sitting between them. CDR3 sequence (DNA): TGTGCCAGCTCACCCCGGTCCTCATATGGCTACACCTTC. This sequence encodes CASSPRSSYGYTF. Combining the CDR3 with reference TRBV18 and TRBJ1-2 gives the whole variable domain NAGVMQNPRHLVRRRGQEARLRCSPMKGHSHVYWYRQLPEEGLKFMVYLQKENIIDESGMPKERFSAEFPKEGPSILRIQQVVRGDSAAYFCASSPRSSYGYTFGSGTRLTVV.

The chain uses TRBV6-5 and TRBJ2-5, with 8 positions matching TRBD2. The trim removed 5 bases at V and 5 bases at J, leaving 7 bases unmatched. This CDR3 contains 14 residues. Germline CDR1 reads MNHEY; CDR2 reads SVGAGI. CDR3 region: CASSPAGGGETQYF. The CDR3 DNA sequence: TGTGCCAGCAGTCCGGCGGGGGGCGGGGAGACCCAGTACTTC.

The chain joins TRBV18 to TRBJ2-3; D is undetermined. Between the trimmed V and J ends, which lost 2 bases and 2 bases, there was a span of 8 bases. The germline V gene encodes CDR1 KGHSH and CDR2 LQKENI. The CDR3 is made up of 14 amino acids. The chain's CDR3 is CASSPAPLTDTQYF. The CDR3 region has the DNA TGTGCCAGCTCACCAGCCCCACTCACAGATACGCAGTATTTT.

This chain joins TRBV5-6 and TRBJ1-5; D perhaps matches TRBD1 (6 bases). The germline CDR1 and CDR2 sequences are SGHDT and YYEEEE. V lost 4 bases to trimming and J lost 6 bases, with 14 bases between them. The CDR3 sequence is 14 residues long. Here the CDR3 reads CASSPGGGGQPQHF. CDR3 sequence (DNA): TGTGCCAGCAGCCCCGGGGGGGGCGGTCAGCCCCAGCATTTT.

The chain uses TRBV4-3 and TRBJ2-7, with 7 bases that match TRBD1. This CDR3 has 16 residues. Germline CDR1 and CDR2: LGHNA and YSLEER. V lost 1 base and J lost 0; bases outside the gene matches: 6. The CDR3 reads CASSQGATGTSYEQYF. The CDR3 coding sequence is TGCGCCAGCAGCCAAGGAGCGACAGGGACCTCCTACGAGCAGTACTTC.

In regard to this clone: Other nucleotide sequences from this sample produce the same CDR3. The chain uses TRBV6-1 and TRBJ1-5; unclear D gene. This CDR3 has 13 residues. CDR1 is MNHNS and CDR2 is SASEGT in the germline V gene. Trimming took 0 bases from V and 5 from J, leaving 5 bases between them. CDR3 loop: CASSEARDQPQHF. CDR3 DNA: TGTGCCAGCAGTGAAGCTCGGGATCAGCCCCAGCATTTT.

This chain joins TRBV23-1 and TRBJ2-1; 9 nucleotides match TRBD2. TRBV23-1 is an ORF for which the function is uncertain. The CDR3 totals 20 residues. Germline trimming cut 0 bases from V and 6 bases from J; bases unmatched to any gene: 18. CDR3 residues: CASSQSQAGGPKNDLNEQFF. The CDR3 nucleotides are TGCGCCAGCAGTCAATCTCAGGCGGGAGGGCCCAAAAACGACCTCAATGAGCAGTTCTTC.

CDR3 amino acids: CASSHGGTGSTGELFF. CDR3 bases: TGCGCCAGCAGCCATGGAGGGACAGGGAGCACCGGGGAGCTGTTTTTT. The rearrangement joins TRBV4-3 to TRBJ2-2; TRBD1 matches at 9 bases. The germline gives CDR1 LGHNA, CDR2 YSLEER. CDR3 length equals 16 residues. V was clipped by 3 bases and J by 4 bases; unmatched bases: 6.

This chain links TRBV18 with TRBJ2-1; TRBD2 is a possible D gene (6 bases). Germline V gene sequence: CDR1 KGHSH, CDR2 LQKENI. V gave up 5 bases and J gave up 4 bases, with 15 bases separating them. The length of the CDR3 is 15 residues. This CDR3 is CASSAQGGQYNEQFF. For the CDR3, the DNA is TGTGCCAGCTCAGCCCAGGGAGGCCAATACAATGAGCAGTTCTTC. Variable domain in full (rest from reference TRBV18 and TRBJ2-1): NAGVMQNPRHLVRRRGQEARLRCSPMKGHSHVYWYRQLPEEGLKFMVYLQKENIIDESGMPKERFSAEFPKEGPSILRIQQVVRGDSAAYFCASSAQGGQYNEQFFGPGTRLTVL.

This rearrangement joins TRBV5-1 to TRBJ2-7; the D gene is possibly TRBD2 (6 bases). The V and J ends lost 5 bases and 4 bases respectively, with 16 bases between them. This CDR3 is built from 14 residues. CDR1 and CDR2 (germline): SGHRS, YFSETQ. The CDR3 nucleotides are TGCGCCAGCAGGGGTACGGGAGCAGGGTACGAGCAGTACTTC. This codes for CASRGTGAGYEQYF.

CDR3: CASSPDRGRFYGYTF. The CDR3 DNA reads TGTGCCAGCAGCCCGGACAGGGGGCGCTTCTATGGCTACACCTTC. The chain couples TRBV2 to TRBJ1-2; 11 bases match TRBD1. V shed 6 bases, J shed 4 bases, and the junction held 7 bases outside the gene matches. Germline-derived CDR1 and CDR2 are SNHLY and FYNNEI. CDR3 length: 15 amino acids. Variable domain in full (rest from reference TRBV2 and TRBJ1-2): EPEVTQTPSHQVTQMGQEVILRCVPISNHLYFYWYRQILGQKVEFLVSFYNNEISEKSEIFDDQFSVERPDGSNFTLKIRSTKLEDSAMYFCASSPDRGRFYGYTFGSGTRLTVV.

This clone was seen once. The genes are TRBV2 and TRBJ1-5; no reliable D call. V lost 0 bases to trimming and J lost 4 bases, with 10 bases between them. Germline CDR1 reads SNHLY; CDR2 reads FYNNEI. The CDR3 loop spans 15 amino acids. DNA for the CDR3: TGTGCCAGCAGTGAAGCGGCCCTGAGGAATCAGCCCCAGCATTTT. This gives the protein CASSEAALRNQPQHF.

The chain uses TRBV4-2 and TRBJ2-4; D is perhaps TRBD1 (6 bases). Per the germline V gene, CDR1 is LGHNA and CDR2 is YNFKEQ. The V end lost 1 base, the J end lost 6 bases, and 10 bases lay between the germline ends. This CDR3 contains 14 residues. CDR3 DNA sequence: TGTGCCAGCAGCCAAGTTGCACAGGGAAACATTCAGTACTTC. It yields the protein CASSQVAQGNIQYF.

The chain combines TRBV11-1 with TRBJ2-1, with D possibly TRBD1 on 7 matching bases. Trimming shortened V by 4 bases and J by 0 bases, and 19 bases separated the two germline ends. CDR3 length: 18 amino acids. Looked up from germline, CDR1 is SGHAT and CDR2 is FQDESV (reference sequence). DNA for the CDR3: TGTGCCAGCAGCTCCCAGGGGGGCCGGCGGGACTCCTACAATGAGCAGTTCTTC. It is translated as CASSSQGGRRDSYNEQFF. The whole variable domain, remainder taken from reference TRBV11-1 and TRBJ2-1, is EAEVAQSPRYKITEKSQAVAFWCDPISGHATLYWYRQILGQGPELLVQFQDESVVDDSQLPKDRFSAERLKGVDSTLKIQPAELGDSAMYLCASSSQGGRRDSYNEQFFGPGTRLTVL.

J is TRBJ2-2 and V is TRBV7-9; 9 bases map to TRBD1. The germline gives CDR1 SEHNR, CDR2 FQNEAQ (reference sequence). CDR3 size: 17 residues. Trimming cost V 5 bases and J 1 base; bases outside gene matches: 8. This CDR3 reads CASSPPRGQGNTGELFF. As DNA, the CDR3 is TGTGCCAGCAGCCCGCCCCGGGGACAGGGGAACACCGGGGAGCTGTTTTTT.

The gene calls are TRBV6-1 and TRBJ1-2; no reliable D call. Germline CDR1 and CDR2: MNHNS and SASEGT. The CDR3 has 13 amino acids. V was shortened by 3 bases and J by 5 bases, with 10 bases between the two germline ends. CDR3 residues: CASSESVLYGYTF. The CDR3 bases are TGTGCCAGCAGTGAGTCGGTTCTATATGGCTACACCTTC.

This clone appeared a few times. J is TRBJ1-3 and V is TRBV10-3, with 8 bases lining up with TRBD1. V trimming: 4 bases; J trimming: 1 base; junction bases outside the gene matches: 6. In germline, CDR1 is ENHRY, CDR2 SYGVKD. The CDR3 loop spans 16 amino acids. CDR3 amino acids: CAISGPGGISGNTIYF. The CDR3, as DNA: TGTGCCATCAGTGGGCCAGGGGGCATATCTGGAAACACCATATATTTT.

The chain uses TRBV19 and TRBJ1-2; D remains unclear. The ends were cut back, 0 bases at V and 8 bases at J, with 7 bases in the middle. Germline loops: CDR1 LNHDA, CDR2 SQIVND (reference sequence). This CDR3 is 12 amino acids long. The CDR3 here is CASSIDRVGYTF. The CDR3 DNA reads as TGTGCCAGTAGTATAGATCGCGTCGGCTACACCTTC. Complete variable domain (other parts from reference TRBV19 and TRBJ1-2): DGGITQSPKYLFRKEGQNVTLSCEQNLNHDAMYWYRQDPGQGLRLIYYSQIVNDFQKGDIAEGYSVSREKKESFPLTVTSAQKNPTAFYLCASSIDRVGYTFGSGTRLTVV.

The V and J genes are TRBV5-1 and TRBJ2-7, with 10 bases fitting TRBD2. CDR3 length equals 15 residues. Germline values: CDR1 SGHRS, CDR2 YFSETQ. V shed 4 bases and J 4 bases; nucleotides not matched to a gene: 8. DNA of the CDR3: TGCGCCAGCAGCGCCCGGACTAGCGGTTATTACGAGCAGTACTTC. As protein: CASSARTSGYYEQYF.

J is TRBJ1-1 and V is TRBV9; D not certain. CDR3 size: 13 residues. Germline V gene sequence: CDR1 SGDLS, CDR2 YYNGEE. V was pared by 0 bases and J by 1 base, with 4 bases between. The CDR3 loop is CASSVGPNTEAFF. The CDR3 region has the DNA TGTGCCAGCAGCGTAGGGCCGAACACTGAAGCTTTCTTT.

The V gene is TRBV6-5, the J gene TRBJ1-1; 7 bases align to TRBD1. The CDR3 has 15 amino acids. The V gene's germline CDR1 is MNHEY and CDR2 SVGAGI. J gave up 5 bases and V 6 bases, and 12 bases lay outside the gene matches. Here the CDR3 reads CASRLNRGVGTEAFF. Written as DNA, the CDR3 is TGTGCCAGCAGACTGAACAGGGGTGTTGGGACTGAAGCTTTCTTT.

The chain is built from TRBV5-5 and TRBJ1-5; TRBD1 might be the D (6 bases). The V gene lost 0 bases and the J gene lost 6 bases, with 13 bases spanning the gap. The germline V gene encodes CDR1 SGHKS and CDR2 YYEKEE (reference sequence). The CDR3 has 15 residues. The CDR3 loop reads CASSLEGGAGQPQHF. The CDR3 DNA sequence: TGTGCCAGCAGCTTGGAGGGGGGGGCGGGTCAGCCCCAGCATTTT.

The chain links TRBV30 to TRBJ1-4; D is unclear. CDR3 length: 14 residues. Germline V gene data show CDR1 as GTSNPN and CDR2 as SVGIG (reference sequence). Trimming cost V 1 base and J 8 bases, with 14 bases left between them. Here the CDR3 DNA reads TGTGCCTGGAGTGGAGGGTCCCCCGGGGAAAAACTGTTTTTT. Protein product: CAWSGGSPGEKLFF.

The rearrangement links TRBV27 to TRBJ1-2; D unclear. The CDR3 runs to 17 residues. The V and J ends lost 6 bases and 1 base respectively, with 21 bases between them. Germline values: CDR1 MNHEY, CDR2 SMNVEV (reference sequence). The CDR3 DNA reads TGTGCCAGCAGCCCTTATTCGGGGATGCCGGGTAACTATGGCTACACCTTC. Translation: CASSPYSGMPGNYGYTF.

The genes are TRBV28 and TRBJ2-1, with TRBD2 matching over 10 bases. CDR3 length: 15 amino acids. Germline V CDR1 and CDR2: MDHEN, SYDVKM. V gave up 3 bases and J gave up 8 bases; unmatched junction bases: 7. The CDR3 region has the DNA TGTGCCAGCAGTTTTTTAGCGGGAGGTTTCGATGAGCAGTTCTTC. Translating gives CASSFLAGGFDEQFF.

This clone appeared a few times. The CDR3 reads CAISESRGAGYGYTF. The CDR3 DNA reads TGTGCCATCAGTGAGTCGCGGGGGGCCGGCTATGGCTACACCTTC. The genes are TRBV10-3 and TRBJ1-2, with a tentative D call TRBD1 (6 bases). Germline values: CDR1 ENHRY, CDR2 SYGVKD. V was clipped by 0 bases and J by 4 bases, with 12 bases between them. The CDR3 has 15 amino acids.

There are a few counts of this clone. The CDR3 region is CASSFRFPGELFF. The CDR3 DNA sequence: TGTGCCAGCAGCTTCAGATTCCCCGGGGAGCTGTTTTTT. V gene TRBV7-8 combines with J gene TRBJ2-2; D ambiguous. Germline-derived CDR1 and CDR2 are SGHVS and FQNEAQ. CDR3 length equals 13 residues. V lost 3 bases, J lost 6 bases, and 8 bases lay in between. Combining the CDR3 with reference TRBV7-8 and TRBJ2-2 gives the whole variable domain GAGVSQSPRYKVAKRGQDVALRCDPISGHVSLFWYQQALGQGPEFLTYFQNEAQLDKSGLPSDRFFAERPEGSVSTLKIQRTQQEDSAVYLCASSFRFPGELFFGEGSRLTVL.

The chain employs TRBV18 and TRBJ1-1, with 7 bases identical to TRBD1. Germline trimming cut 8 bases from V and 1 base from J; bases unmatched to any gene: 4. This CDR3 region has 13 residues. Germline CDR1 and CDR2: KGHSH and LQKENI. The CDR3 sequence is CASRRTGNTEAFF. Here the CDR3 DNA reads TGTGCCAGCCGACGGACAGGGAACACTGAAGCTTTCTTT. The variable domain in full, with the rest retrieved from reference TRBV18 and TRBJ1-1, is NAGVMQNPRHLVRRRGQEARLRCSPMKGHSHVYWYRQLPEEGLKFMVYLQKENIIDESGMPKERFSAEFPKEGPSILRIQQVVRGDSAAYFCASRRTGNTEAFFGQGTRLTVV.